Listed here are 22 T cell receptor beta chains from one sample, sequenced in a study of OX40 agonist ivuxolimab in advanced cancers. Assay: immunoSEQ multiplex PCR; the TCRdb copy retains only in-frame clones and omits some. The repertoire holds approximately 74,000 clones, with about 92% as singletons. Sequences were derived from CD4+ or CD8+ T cells sorted from blood, sampled in a trial of the OX40 agonist ivuxolimab. Receptors originate from an adult with an advanced solid tumor such as melanoma, head and neck, liver or kidney cancer.

This rearrangement joins TRBV27 to TRBJ1-5; no firm D call. This CDR3 contains 14 residues. Germline CDR1 reads MNHEY; CDR2 reads SMNVEV (reference sequence). Trimming took off 1 base at V and 0 bases at J, with 4 bases between the two ends. In DNA, the CDR3 is TGTGCCAGCAGTTTATTCTATAGCAATCAGCCCCAGCATTTT. It yields the protein CASSLFYSNQPQHF.

Remarks on this clone: Other nucleotide sequences from this sample produce the same CDR3. The V gene is TRBV5-1, the J gene TRBJ2-5; D is unclear. V dropped 0 bases and J dropped 5 bases, with 5 bases sitting between them. The CDR3 length is 12 residues. The germline V gene encodes CDR1 SGHRS and CDR2 YFSETQ. The CDR3 loop reads CASSLGEETQYF. In DNA, the CDR3 is TGCGCCAGCAGCTTGGGCGAGGAGACCCAGTACTTC.

The chain has TRBV5-1 and TRBJ1-2, with TRBD1 as a possible D gene (6 bases). This CDR3 comprises 16 residues. V was trimmed by 0 bases and J by 5 bases, leaving 17 bases between them. Germline assignment: CDR1 SGHRS and CDR2 YFSETQ. Written as DNA, the CDR3 is TGCGCCAGCAGCTTGGAGTCAGGGGAGTTCGGGTATGGCTACACCTTC. Translating it yields CASSLESGEFGYGYTF.

The rearrangement joins TRBV6-4 to TRBJ1-5; 7 bases line up with TRBD1. Germline values: CDR1 MRHNA, CDR2 SNTAGT. V was pared by 4 bases and J by 5 bases, with 2 bases of the junction left unmatched. The CDR3 has 13 amino acids. CDR3 sequence (DNA): TGTGCCAGCAGTGCCGACAGGGATCAGCCCCAGCATTTT. It encodes CASSADRDQPQHF.

The J gene is TRBJ1-4, the V gene TRBV21-1. TRBV21-1 is a documented pseudogene. The CDR3 is 14 amino acids. The CDR3 nucleotides read TGTGCCAGCAGCACATGGTCGGTCGATGAAAAACTGTTTTTT. Translation gives CASSTWSVDEKLFF.

The chain links TRBV6-1 to TRBJ2-3; 7 nucleotides match TRBD2. Germline lookup yields CDR1 MNHNS and CDR2 SASEGT. The CDR3 sequence is 13 residues long. V lost 7 bases to trimming and J lost 0 bases; unmatched junction nucleotides: 1. The CDR3 region is CASTSGSTDTQYF. The CDR3 DNA sequence: TGTGCCAGCACTAGCGGAAGCACAGATACGCAGTATTTT.

The chain is built from TRBV18 and TRBJ2-1, with D unclear. CDR3 length: 12 residues. Trimming removed 1 base at V and 6 bases at J, with 4 bases between. Germline V lookup: CDR1 KGHSH, CDR2 LQKENI. The CDR3: CASSPRSNEQFF. CDR3 nucleotides: TGTGCCAGCTCACCACGTTCCAATGAGCAGTTCTTC.

The V call is TRBV7-2, the J call TRBJ2-6, with 7 bases aligning to TRBD1. This CDR3 contains 17 residues. V shed 5 bases and J 2 bases; nucleotides not matched to a gene: 9. Germline assignment: CDR1 SGHTA and CDR2 FQGNSA. The CDR3 loop reads CASSREGAIPGANVLTF. CDR3 bases: TGTGCCAGCAGCCGCGAGGGGGCAATTCCTGGGGCCAACGTCCTGACTTTC.

The chain employs TRBV7-2 and TRBJ1-2, with TRBD1 matching over 12 bases. CDR3 length: 18 amino acids. Trimming took 5 bases from V and 4 from J; bases not matched to a gene: 14. The germline gives CDR1 SGHTA, CDR2 FQGNSA. The CDR3 bases are TGTGCCAGCAGCGCCATTGGGACAGGGGGCAATAGGTTCTATGGCTACACCTTC. Translation: CASSAIGTGGNRFYGYTF.

This chain links TRBV7-9 with TRBJ2-3, with TRBD1 identical over 8 bases. The CDR3 contains 16 residues. V gave up 3 bases and J gave up 1 base; unmatched junction bases: 6. Germline CDR1 and CDR2: SEHNR and FQNEAQ (reference sequence). CDR3 amino acids: CASSLGTGPRTDTQYF. The DNA for the CDR3 is TGTGCCAGCAGCTTGGGGACAGGCCCGCGCACAGATACGCAGTATTTT.

This chain connects TRBV5-1 to TRBJ2-5; 8 nucleotides agree with TRBD1. With 2 bases clipped from V and 5 bases from J, the junction kept 5 bases outside the gene matches. There are 14 residues in the CDR3. Germline CDR1 SGHRS, CDR2 YFSETQ. CDR3 in amino acids: CASSLRTGQETQYF. CDR3 nucleotides: TGCGCCAGCAGCTTACGGACAGGGCAGGAGACCCAGTACTTC.

The V gene is TRBV7-2, the J gene TRBJ1-2; D is perhaps TRBD1 (6 bases). Deletions cut 3 bases from V and 0 bases from J, with 14 bases between. The CDR3 consists of 16 residues. Germline-derived CDR1 and CDR2 are SGHTA and FQGNSA. Here the CDR3 DNA reads TGTGCCAGCAGCTTGGTATGGGGGCCCACTAACTATGGCTACACCTTC. Residues: CASSLVWGPTNYGYTF.

This chain links TRBV6-6 with TRBJ2-2, with no clear D. Germline CDR1 MNHNY, CDR2 SVGAGI (reference sequence). V was clipped by 7 bases and J by 2 bases, with 14 bases between them. The CDR3 has 15 residues. Written as DNA, the CDR3 is TGTGCCAGCATCAAGGACGGCTCTAACACCGGGGAGCTGTTTTTT. This sequence encodes CASIKDGSNTGELFF.

This rearrangement joins TRBV6-5 to TRBJ2-7; 9 bases are shared with TRBD2. The germline V gene encodes CDR1 MNHEY and CDR2 SVGAGI. Losses at the gene ends were 1 base for V and 6 bases for J; bases not matched to a gene: 10. This CDR3 has 16 residues. CDR3 region: CASSYWFGTSLGEQYF. The CDR3 region has the DNA TGTGCCAGCAGTTACTGGTTTGGGACTAGCCTTGGCGAGCAGTACTTC.

This clone was observed once. The CDR3: CASSLVRGQGNGYTF. DNA of the CDR3: TGTGCCAGCAGCTTAGTTCGGGGACAGGGCAATGGCTACACCTTC. The V and J genes are TRBV7-2 and TRBJ1-2; TRBD1 agrees at 9 bases. The CDR3 consists of 15 residues. With V trimmed by 1 base and J by 6 bases, 6 bases remained unmatched. Germline lookup yields CDR1 SGHTA and CDR2 FQGNSA.

The chain links TRBV7-8 to TRBJ2-3; 10 bases are a match to TRBD2. The ends lost 5 bases at V and 4 bases at J; junction bases unmatched: 21. The CDR3 runs 20 residues. CDR1 is SGHVS and CDR2 is FQNEAQ in the germline V gene. The CDR3 reads CASSPPGLAEVFGGPDTQYF. The CDR3 region has the DNA TGTGCCAGCAGCCCCCCTGGACTAGCGGAGGTTTTCGGAGGGCCAGATACGCAGTATTTT.

The CDR3 spells CASSWGQGGMPQHF. CDR3 in DNA: TGTGCCAGCAGTTGGGGGCAGGGGGGAATGCCCCAGCATTTT. V is TRBV27 and J is TRBJ1-5, with TRBD1 matching over 7 bases. Germline loops: CDR1 MNHEY, CDR2 SMNVEV (reference sequence). The CDR3 is 14 residues long. V lost 4 bases to trimming and J lost 9 bases; unmatched junction nucleotides: 9.

The chain combines TRBV2 with TRBJ2-2; D ambiguous. Per germline, CDR1 SNHLY and CDR2 FYNNEI. Trimming took 4 bases from V and 1 from J, leaving 4 bases between them. The CDR3 runs 13 residues. CDR3 nucleotide sequence: TGTGCCAGCAGTGTAGGGAACACCGGGGAGCTGTTTTTT. Amino acid sequence: CASSVGNTGELFF.

V is TRBV7-2 and J is TRBJ2-7; D remains unclear. V dropped 1 base and J dropped 7 bases, with 11 bases sitting between them. The CDR3 loop spans 13 amino acids. Germline assignment: CDR1 SGHTA and CDR2 FQGNSA. The DNA for the CDR3 is TGTGCCAGCAGCTTAGTATTCGAGTCTGAGCAGTACTTC. Amino acid sequence: CASSLVFESEQYF.

The chain links TRBV5-4 to TRBJ2-5; 8 positions agree with TRBD2. The V and J ends lost 4 bases and 5 bases, in that order; junction bases with no gene match: 10. Germline-derived CDR1 and CDR2 are SGHNT and YYREEE (reference sequence). CDR3 size: 15 residues. In nucleotides, the CDR3 is TGTGCCAGCAGCCGAACCGGGGAGCGGGGGGAGACCCAGTACTTC. Its translation: CASSRTGERGETQYF.

This chain links TRBV28 with TRBJ2-1; 9 positions match TRBD2. The CDR3 covers 15 residues. Trimming took 2 bases from V and 6 from J; bases not matched to a gene: 5. Germline CDR1 is MDHEN and CDR2 is SYDVKM. The CDR3 DNA reads as TGTGCCAGCAGTTTAACAGCGGGAGGCAGCAATGAGCAGTTCTTC. This translates into CASSLTAGGSNEQFF.

This clone was seen once. The gene calls are TRBV6-1 and TRBJ2-7; D is perhaps TRBD1 (6 bases). Germline V gene sequence: CDR1 MNHNS, CDR2 SASEGT. V was trimmed by 3 bases and J by 7 bases, leaving 13 bases between them. This CDR3 contains 13 residues. This CDR3 reads CASSDQGFVEQYF. The CDR3 DNA sequence: TGTGCCAGCAGTGACCAGGGGTTCGTTGAGCAGTACTTC.